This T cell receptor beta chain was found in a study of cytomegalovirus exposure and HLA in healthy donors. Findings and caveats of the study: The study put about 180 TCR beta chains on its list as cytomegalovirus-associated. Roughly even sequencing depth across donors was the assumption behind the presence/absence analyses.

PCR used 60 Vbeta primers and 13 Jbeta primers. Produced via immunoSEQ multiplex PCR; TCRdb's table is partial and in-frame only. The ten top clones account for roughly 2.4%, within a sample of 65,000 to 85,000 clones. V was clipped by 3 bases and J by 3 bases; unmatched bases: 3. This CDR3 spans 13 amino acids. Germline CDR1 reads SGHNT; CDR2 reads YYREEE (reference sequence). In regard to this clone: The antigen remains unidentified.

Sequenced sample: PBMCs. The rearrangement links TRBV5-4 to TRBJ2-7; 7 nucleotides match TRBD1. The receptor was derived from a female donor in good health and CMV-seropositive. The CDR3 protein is CASSWDSSYEQYF. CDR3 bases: TGTGCCAGCAGCTGGGACAGTAGCTACGAGCAGTACTTC.